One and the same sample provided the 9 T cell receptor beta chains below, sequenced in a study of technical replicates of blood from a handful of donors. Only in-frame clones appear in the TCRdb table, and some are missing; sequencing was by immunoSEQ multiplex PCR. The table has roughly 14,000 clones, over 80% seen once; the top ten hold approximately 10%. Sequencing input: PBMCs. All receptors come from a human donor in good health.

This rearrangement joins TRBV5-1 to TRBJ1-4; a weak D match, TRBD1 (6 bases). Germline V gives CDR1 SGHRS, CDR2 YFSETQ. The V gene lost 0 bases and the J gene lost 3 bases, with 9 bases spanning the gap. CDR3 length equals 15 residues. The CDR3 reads CASSLVGGANEKLFF. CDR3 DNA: TGCGCCAGCAGCTTGGTAGGGGGAGCTAATGAAAAACTGTTTTTT.

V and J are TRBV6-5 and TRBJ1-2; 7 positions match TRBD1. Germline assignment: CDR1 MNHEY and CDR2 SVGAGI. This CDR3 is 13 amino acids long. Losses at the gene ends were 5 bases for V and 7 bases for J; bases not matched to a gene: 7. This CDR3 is CASSDRVWGGYTF. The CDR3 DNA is TGTGCCAGCAGTGACAGGGTCTGGGGTGGCTACACCTTC.

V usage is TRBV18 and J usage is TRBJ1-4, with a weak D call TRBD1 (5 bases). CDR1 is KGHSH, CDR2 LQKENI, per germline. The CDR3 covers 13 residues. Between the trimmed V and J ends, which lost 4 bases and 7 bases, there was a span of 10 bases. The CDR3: CASSQGLVEKLFF. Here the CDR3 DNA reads TGTGCCAGCTCACAGGGGTTGGTTGAAAAACTGTTTTTT.

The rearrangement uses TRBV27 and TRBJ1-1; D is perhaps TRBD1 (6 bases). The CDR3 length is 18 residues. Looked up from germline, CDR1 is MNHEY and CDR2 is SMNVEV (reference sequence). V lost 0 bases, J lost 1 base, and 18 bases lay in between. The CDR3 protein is CASSLSPGVSDRNTEAFF. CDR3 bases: TGTGCCAGCAGTTTATCCCCTGGTGTGTCGGACAGGAACACTGAAGCTTTCTTT.

DNA of the CDR3: TGTGCCAGCAGCGCAGGGGAAAAACTGTTTTTT. This sequence encodes CASSAGEKLFF. The chain has TRBV5-6 and TRBJ1-4; D perhaps matches TRBD1 (5 bases). The CDR3 contains 11 residues. V lost 4 bases and J lost 8, with 6 bases in between. Germline loops: CDR1 SGHDT, CDR2 YYEEEE.

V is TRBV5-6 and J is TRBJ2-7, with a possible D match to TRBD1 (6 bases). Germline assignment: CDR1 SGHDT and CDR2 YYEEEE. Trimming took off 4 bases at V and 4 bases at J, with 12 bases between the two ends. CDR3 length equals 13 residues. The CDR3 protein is CASSRQVTYEQYF. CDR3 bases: TGTGCCAGCAGCCGACAGGTCACATACGAGCAGTACTTC.

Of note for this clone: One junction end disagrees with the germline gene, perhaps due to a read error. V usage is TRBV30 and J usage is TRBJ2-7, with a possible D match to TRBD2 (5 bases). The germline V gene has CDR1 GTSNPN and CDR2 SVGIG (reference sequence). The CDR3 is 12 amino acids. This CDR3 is CAWSPYGGGVHF. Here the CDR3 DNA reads TGTGCCTGGAGTCCTTACGGCGGAGGCGTACACTTC. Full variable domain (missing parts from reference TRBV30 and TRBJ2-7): SQTIHQWPATLVQPVGSPLSLECTVEGTSNPNLYWYRQAAGRGLQLLFYSVGIGQISSEVPQNLSASRPQDRQFILSSKKLLLSDSGFYLCAWSPYGGGVHFGPGTRLTVT.

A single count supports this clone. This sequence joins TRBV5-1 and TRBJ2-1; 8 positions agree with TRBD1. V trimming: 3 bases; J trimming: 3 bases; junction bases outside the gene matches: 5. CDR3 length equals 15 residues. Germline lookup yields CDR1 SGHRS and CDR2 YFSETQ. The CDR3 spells CASSSGTGGYNEQFF. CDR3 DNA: TGCGCCAGCAGCTCGGGGACAGGAGGCTACAATGAGCAGTTCTTC.

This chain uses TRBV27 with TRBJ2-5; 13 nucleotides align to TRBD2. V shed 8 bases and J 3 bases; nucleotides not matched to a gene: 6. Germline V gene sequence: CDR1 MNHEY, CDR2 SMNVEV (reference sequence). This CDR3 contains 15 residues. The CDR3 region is CASGGLAGVKETQYF. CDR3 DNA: TGTGCCAGCGGAGGACTAGCGGGAGTGAAAGAGACCCAGTACTTC.